This TCR beta chain was recovered during a study of T cells in Graves' hyperthyroidism and ophthalmopathy. Study observations and caveats: Clonotypes that were expanded in thyroid above 0.001 mostly appeared in blood too.

The V gene lost 7 bases and the J gene lost 7 bases, with 23 bases spanning the gap. Germline values: CDR1 MDHEN, CDR2 SYDVKM. This CDR3 is built from 16 residues. This clonotype appeared many times. What it recognizes is unknown. Every diagnosis used clinical symptoms, serum thyroxine and TRAb, thyroid ultrasound and orbital computed tomography. From RNA transcripts, TCR beta CDR3 regions were amplified. RT-PCR in the first round (using the HTBI primer set) targeted the TCR CDR3. TCRdb ran MiXCR on the multiplex PCR reads and lists one entry per CDR3 protein. The sample holds 500,000 to 650,000 distinct CDR3 sequences, 15% to 20% seen once.

The source material was blood. This rearrangement joins TRBV28 to TRBJ1-5; maybe TRBD1 (6 bases). The clonotype was recovered from a woman aged 18-29 years with Graves' ophthalmopathy. CDR3 sequence: CASTHRKRQVRQPQHF. CDR3 bases: TGTGCCAGCACCCACAGAAAAAGACAGGTGAGGCAGCCCCAGCATTTT.